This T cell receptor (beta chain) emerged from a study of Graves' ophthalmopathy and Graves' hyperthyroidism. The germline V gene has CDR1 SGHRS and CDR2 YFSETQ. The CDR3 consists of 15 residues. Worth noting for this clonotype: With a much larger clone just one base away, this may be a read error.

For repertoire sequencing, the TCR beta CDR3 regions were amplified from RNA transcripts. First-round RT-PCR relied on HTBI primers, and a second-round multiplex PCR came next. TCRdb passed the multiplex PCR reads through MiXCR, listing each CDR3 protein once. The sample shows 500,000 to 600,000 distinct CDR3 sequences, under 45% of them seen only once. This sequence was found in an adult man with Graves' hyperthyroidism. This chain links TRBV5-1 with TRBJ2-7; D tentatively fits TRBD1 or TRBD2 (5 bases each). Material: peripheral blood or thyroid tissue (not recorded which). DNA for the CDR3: TGTGCCAGCAGCGTCTTCGGGGACCACTCCTGCGAGCAGTACTTC. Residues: CASSVFGDHSCEQYF.